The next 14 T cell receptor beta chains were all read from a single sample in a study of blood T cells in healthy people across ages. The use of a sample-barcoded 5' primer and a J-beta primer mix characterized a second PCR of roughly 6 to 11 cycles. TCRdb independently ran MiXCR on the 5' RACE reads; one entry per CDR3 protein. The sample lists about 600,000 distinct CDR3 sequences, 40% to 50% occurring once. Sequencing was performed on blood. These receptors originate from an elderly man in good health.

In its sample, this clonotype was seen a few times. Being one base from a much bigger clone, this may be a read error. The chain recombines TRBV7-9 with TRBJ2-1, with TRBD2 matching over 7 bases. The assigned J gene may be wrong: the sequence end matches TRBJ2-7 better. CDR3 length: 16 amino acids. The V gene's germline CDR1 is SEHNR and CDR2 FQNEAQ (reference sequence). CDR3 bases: TGTGCCAGCAGCTCCCCAACTAGCGCGGTCTACAATGAGCAGTACTTC. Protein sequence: CASSSPTSAVYNEQYF.

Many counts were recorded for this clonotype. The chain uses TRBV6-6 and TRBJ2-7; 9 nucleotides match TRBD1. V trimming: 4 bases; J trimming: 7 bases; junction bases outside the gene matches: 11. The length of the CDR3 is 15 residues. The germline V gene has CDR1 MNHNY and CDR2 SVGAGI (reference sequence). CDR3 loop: CASSSPAGTGREQYF. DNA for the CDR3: TGTGCCAGCAGTTCTCCTGCCGGGACAGGGAGGGAGCAGTACTTC.

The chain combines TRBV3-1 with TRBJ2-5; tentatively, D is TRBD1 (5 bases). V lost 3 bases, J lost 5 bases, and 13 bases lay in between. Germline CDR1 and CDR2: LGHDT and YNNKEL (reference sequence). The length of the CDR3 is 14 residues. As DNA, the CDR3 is TGTGCCAGCAGCCAGAACCAGGGTTTGGAGACCCAGTACTTC. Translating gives CASSQNQGLETQYF.

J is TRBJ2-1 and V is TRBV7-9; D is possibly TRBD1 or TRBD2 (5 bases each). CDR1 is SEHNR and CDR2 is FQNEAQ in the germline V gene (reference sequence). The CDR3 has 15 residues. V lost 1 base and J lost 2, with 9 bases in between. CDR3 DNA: TGTGCCAGCAGCTTAGGGGGGTTCCCCTACAATGAGCAGTTCTTC. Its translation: CASSLGGFPYNEQFF.

As DNA, the CDR3 is TGCAGTGCTAGGGGTTTGGCTAGCGCCCACTCCTACGAGCAGTACTTC. Translating gives CSARGLASAHSYEQYF. The genes are TRBV20-1 and TRBJ2-7, with D possibly TRBD2 on 6 matching bases. V lost 3 bases and J 0 bases, leaving 18 bases between the germline ends. The CDR3 contains 16 residues. Looked up from germline, CDR1 is DFQATT and CDR2 is SNEGSKA (reference sequence).

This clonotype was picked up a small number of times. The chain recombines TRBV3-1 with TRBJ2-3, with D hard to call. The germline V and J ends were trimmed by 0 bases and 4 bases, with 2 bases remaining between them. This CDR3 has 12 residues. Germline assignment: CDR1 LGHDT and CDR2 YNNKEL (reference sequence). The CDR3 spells CASSQESDTQYF. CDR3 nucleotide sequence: TGTGCCAGCAGCCAAGAGTCAGATACGCAGTATTTT.

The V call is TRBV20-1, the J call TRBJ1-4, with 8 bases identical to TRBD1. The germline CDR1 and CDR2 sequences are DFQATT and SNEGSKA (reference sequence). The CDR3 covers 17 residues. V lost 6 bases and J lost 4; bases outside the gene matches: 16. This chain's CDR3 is CSARDRSRGMSNEKLFF. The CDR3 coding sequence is TGCAGTGCCCGGGACAGGTCAAGGGGTATGAGTAATGAAAAACTGTTTTTT.

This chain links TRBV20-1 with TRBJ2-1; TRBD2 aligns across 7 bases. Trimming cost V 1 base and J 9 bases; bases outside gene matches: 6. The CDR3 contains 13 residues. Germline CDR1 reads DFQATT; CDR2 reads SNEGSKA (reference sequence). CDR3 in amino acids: CSARGLAAGEQFF. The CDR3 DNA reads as TGCAGTGCTAGAGGACTAGCCGCCGGTGAGCAGTTCTTC.

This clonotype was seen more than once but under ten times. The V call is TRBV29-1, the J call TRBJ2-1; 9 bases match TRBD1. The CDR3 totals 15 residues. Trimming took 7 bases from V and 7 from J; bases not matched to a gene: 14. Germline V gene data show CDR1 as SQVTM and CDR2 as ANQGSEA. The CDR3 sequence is CSALKGTGSRNEQFF. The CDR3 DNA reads TGCAGCGCTCTGAAAGGGACAGGGAGTAGGAATGAGCAGTTCTTC.

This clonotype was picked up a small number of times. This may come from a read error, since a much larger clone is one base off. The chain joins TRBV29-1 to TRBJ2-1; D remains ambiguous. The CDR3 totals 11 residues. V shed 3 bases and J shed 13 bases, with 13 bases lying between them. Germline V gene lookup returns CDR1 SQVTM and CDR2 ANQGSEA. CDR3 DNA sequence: TGCAGCGTTGATGACGAAGAGACCCAGTTCTTC. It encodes CSVDDEETQFF.

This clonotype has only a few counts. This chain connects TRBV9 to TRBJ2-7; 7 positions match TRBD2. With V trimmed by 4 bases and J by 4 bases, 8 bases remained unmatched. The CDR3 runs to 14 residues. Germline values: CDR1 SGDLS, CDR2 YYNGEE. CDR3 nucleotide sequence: TGTGCCAGCAGCTCCTCCGCGGGAGCATACGAGCAGTACTTC. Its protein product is CASSSSAGAYEQYF. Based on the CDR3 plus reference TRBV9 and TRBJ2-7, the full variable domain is DSGVTQTPKHLITATGQRVTLRCSPRSGDLSVYWYQQSLDQGLQFLIQYYNGEERAKGNILERFSAQQFPDLHSELNLSSLELGDSALYFCASSSSAGAYEQYFGPGTRLTVT.

CDR3 residues: CASSQEEARVIPANYGYTF. The CDR3 region has the DNA TGCGCCAGCAGCCAAGAAGAGGCACGCGTAATTCCAGCTAACTATGGCTACACCTTC. The J gene is TRBJ1-2, the V gene TRBV4-1; D is unclear. CDR1 is MGHRA, CDR2 YSYEKL, per germline. CDR3 length: 19 amino acids. Trimming removed 0 bases at V and 0 bases at J, with 20 bases between.

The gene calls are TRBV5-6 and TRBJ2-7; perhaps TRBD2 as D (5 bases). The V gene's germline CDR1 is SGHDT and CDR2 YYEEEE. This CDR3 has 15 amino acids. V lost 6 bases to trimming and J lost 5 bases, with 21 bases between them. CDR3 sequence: CASTIAGGSTNEQYF. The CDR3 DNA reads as TGTGCCAGCACCATCGCGGGCGGAAGCACCAACGAGCAGTACTTC.

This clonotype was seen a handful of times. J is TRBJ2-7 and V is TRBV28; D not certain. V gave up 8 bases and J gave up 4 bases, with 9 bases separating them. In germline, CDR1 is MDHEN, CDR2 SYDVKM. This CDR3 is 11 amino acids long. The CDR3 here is CASHEGYEQYF. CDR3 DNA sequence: TGTGCCAGCCACGAAGGGTACGAGCAGTACTTC.